These 20 T cell receptor beta chains share one sample of origin, sequenced in a study of CD4+ T cells in melanoma. Assay: immunoSEQ multiplex PCR; the TCRdb copy retains only in-frame clones and omits some. The sample has over 100,000 clones, 92% seen once; the top ten hold approximately 3.5%. Sequenced input: peripheral blood. These receptor sequences come from a human donor with melanoma.

This chain joins TRBV28 and TRBJ2-1; 8 positions match TRBD2. The trim removed 6 bases at V and 0 bases at J, leaving 19 bases unmatched. From germline, CDR1 is MDHEN and CDR2 SYDVKM. This CDR3 is 20 amino acids long. The CDR3 here is CASRNQPKRLARSSYNEQFF. The CDR3 nucleotides are TGTGCCAGCAGAAACCAACCCAAACGACTAGCGAGGAGCTCCTACAATGAGCAGTTCTTC.

CDR3 region: CASSPKSGWTSGTQTYEQYF. The CDR3 bases are TGTGCCAGTAGTCCCAAAAGCGGGTGGACTAGCGGAACCCAAACCTACGAGCAGTACTTC. This rearrangement joins TRBV19 to TRBJ2-7; 10 bases line up with TRBD2. V was clipped by 5 bases and J by 2 bases; unmatched bases: 21. There are 20 residues in the CDR3. CDR1 is LNHDA, CDR2 SQIVND, per germline (reference sequence). Filled out from reference TRBV19 and TRBJ2-7, the complete variable domain reads DGGITQSPKYLFRKEGQNVTLSCEQNLNHDAMYWYRQDPGQGLRLIYYSQIVNDFQKGDIAEGYSVSREKKESFPLTVTSAQKNPTAFYLCASSPKSGWTSGTQTYEQYFGPGTRLTVT.

The chain is built from TRBV7-6 and TRBJ1-3; no firm D call. The CDR3 totals 15 residues. Germline V gene sequence: CDR1 SGHVS, CDR2 FNYEAQ. Trimming shortened V by 5 bases and J by 3 bases, and 14 bases separated the two germline ends. CDR3 amino acids: CASSRQLGIGNTIYF. CDR3 bases: TGTGCCAGCAGCCGTCAACTAGGGATTGGAAACACCATATATTTT.

The chain employs TRBV4-3 and TRBJ1-4; D is unclear. This CDR3 comprises 16 residues. V gave up 0 bases and J gave up 8 bases, with 16 bases separating them. Germline V lookup: CDR1 LGHNA, CDR2 YSLEER. DNA for the CDR3: TGCGCCAGCAGCCAAGAGGGCAGGCCTCCCATGGAAAAACTGTTTTTT. Amino acids: CASSQEGRPPMEKLFF.

V and J are TRBV11-2 and TRBJ1-1; the match to TRBD1 covers 7 bases. Germline values: CDR1 SGHAT, CDR2 FQNNGV. The CDR3 contains 16 residues. The junction had 7 bases not matched to a gene; V was cut back by 2 bases and J by 1 base. This CDR3 reads CASSLRGSGGNTEAFF. The DNA of the CDR3 is TGTGCCAGCAGCTTAAGAGGTTCAGGGGGGAACACTGAAGCTTTCTTT.

V gene TRBV4-1 combines with J gene TRBJ2-5; D remains ambiguous. The CDR3 has 14 residues. V was pared by 2 bases and J by 5 bases, with 12 bases between. The germline CDR1 and CDR2 sequences are MGHRA and YSYEKL. The CDR3: CASSQRSIGETQYF. Here the CDR3 DNA reads TGCGCCAGCAGCCAACGAAGTATCGGGGAGACCCAGTACTTC.

The chain carries TRBV11-2 and TRBJ1-3; TRBD1 is a possible D gene (5 bases). Trimming shortened V by 5 bases and J by 4 bases, and 15 bases separated the two germline ends. The CDR3 runs to 15 residues. The germline V gene encodes CDR1 SGHAT and CDR2 FQNNGV. The CDR3 nucleotides read TGTGCCAGCAGCGGGTTGAGGGGCCAGGGAAACACCATATATTTT. As protein: CASSGLRGQGNTIYF. The full variable domain, rest sourced from reference TRBV11-2 and TRBJ1-3, is EAGVAQSPRYKIIEKRQSVAFWCNPISGHATLYWYQQILGQGPKLLIQFQNNGVVDDSQLPKDRFSAERLKGVDSTLKIQPAKLEDSAVYLCASSGLRGQGNTIYFGEGSWLTVV.

In this sample, this clone turned up once. CDR3 DNA: TGTGCCAGCAGTGAAAGGGAAACGAACACTGAAGCTTTCTTT. It is translated as CASSERETNTEAFF. The J gene is TRBJ1-1, the V gene TRBV6-5, with D unclear. Trimming cost V 5 bases and J 1 base, with 11 bases left between them. Germline loops: CDR1 MNHEY, CDR2 SVGAGI. The CDR3 is made up of 14 amino acids.

The chain uses TRBV4-2 and TRBJ2-2; 9 nucleotides match TRBD2. The length of the CDR3 is 15 residues. V lost 4 bases, J lost 5 bases, and 5 bases stayed unmatched. Germline CDR1 is LGHNA and CDR2 is YNFKEQ. CDR3 amino acids: CASSPLAGETGELFF. The CDR3 region has the DNA TGTGCCAGCAGCCCGTTAGCGGGAGAAACCGGGGAGCTGTTTTTT.

This sequence joins TRBV7-2 and TRBJ2-1; D unclear. V lost 0 bases and J 7 bases, leaving 13 bases between the germline ends. Germline V gene lookup returns CDR1 SGHTA and CDR2 FQGNSA. The CDR3 covers 15 residues. The DNA of the CDR3 is TGTGCCAGCAGCTTAGCGCCAGCCCTAAGTAATGAGCAGTTCTTC. This codes for CASSLAPALSNEQFF.

The chain has TRBV11-3 and TRBJ2-7, with 14 bases identical to TRBD2. CDR3 length: 18 residues. V lost 0 bases and J lost 5; bases outside the gene matches: 9. Germline-derived CDR1 and CDR2 are SGHNT and YENEEA. Here the CDR3 DNA reads TGTGCCAGCAGCTTAGAATCCTTGACTAGCGGGAGGGCCGACGAGCAGTACTTC. Amino acids: CASSLESLTSGRADEQYF.

This rearrangement joins TRBV6-1 to TRBJ2-1; 10 positions match TRBD2. Looked up from germline, CDR1 is MNHNS and CDR2 is SASEGT. This CDR3 is 14 amino acids long. V lost 4 bases to trimming and J lost 9 bases; unmatched junction nucleotides: 6. The CDR3 here is CASSASGRAGEQFF. The CDR3, as DNA: TGTGCCAGCAGTGCAAGCGGGAGGGCCGGTGAGCAGTTCTTC.

With regard to this clone: Other DNA sequences in this sample translate to the same CDR3. The V gene is TRBV5-4, the J gene TRBJ2-5; D not resolved. This CDR3 has 11 residues. Germline CDR1 and CDR2: SGHNT and YYREEE (reference sequence). V shed 4 bases and J shed 5 bases, with 6 bases lying between them. Here the CDR3 DNA reads TGTGCCAGCAGCGTCAGGGAGACCCAGTACTTC. Amino acids: CASSVRETQYF.

The CDR3 is CASSLGDPQEPSYEQYF. DNA of the CDR3: TGTGCCAGCAGCTTGGGTGATCCACAGGAACCCTCCTACGAGCAGTACTTC. The V and J genes are TRBV5-6 and TRBJ2-7; D possibly corresponds to TRBD1 (5 bases). Germline V gene lookup returns CDR1 SGHDT and CDR2 YYEEEE. V was pared by 0 bases and J by 0 bases, with 16 bases between. This CDR3 contains 17 residues.

The rearrangement links TRBV6-6 to TRBJ2-5; TRBD1 matches 10 bases. V lost 6 bases and J lost 4; bases outside the gene matches: 8. Germline CDR1 MNHNY, CDR2 SVGAGI (reference sequence). There are 15 residues in the CDR3. CDR3 amino acids: CASRNRDRGRETQYF. Written as DNA, the CDR3 is TGTGCCAGCAGAAACCGGGACAGGGGTCGAGAGACCCAGTACTTC.

The chain has TRBV7-2 and TRBJ2-1, with D possibly matching TRBD2 (6 bases). V was trimmed by 1 base and J by 2 bases, leaving 9 bases between them. The germline gives CDR1 SGHTA, CDR2 FQGNSA. The CDR3 is 15 residues long. The CDR3 nucleotides read TGTGCCAGCAGCTTAGTTGGGGGGACCTACAATGAGCAGTTCTTC. This encodes CASSLVGGTYNEQFF.

V is TRBV10-2 and J is TRBJ2-3, with 8 positions matching TRBD1. Germline-derived CDR1 and CDR2 are WSHSY and SAAADI. This CDR3 spans 15 amino acids. J was trimmed by 0 bases and V by 8 bases; bases with no gene match: 7. In DNA, the CDR3 is TGCGCCAGCTGGGGGGACAGGTTTAGCACAGATACGCAGTATTTT. Translation gives CASWGDRFSTDTQYF.

This chain connects TRBV12-2 to TRBJ2-3; TRBD2 was called by the table and not checked on the DNA. TRBV12-2 constitutes a pseudogene. The CDR3 is 21 residues long. The chain's CDR3 is CASRLTLTSGGVPRQTDTQYF. In nucleotides, the CDR3 is TGTGCAAGTCGCTTAACCCTCACTAGCGGGGGGGTACCCCGACAAACAGATACGCAGTATTTT.

The rearrangement uses TRBV2 and TRBJ2-5, with unresolved D. Germline CDR1 reads SNHLY; CDR2 reads FYNNEI. V lost 4 bases and J 5 bases, leaving 5 bases between the germline ends. The CDR3 has 11 residues. For the CDR3, the DNA is TGTGCCAGCAGTGTTTATGAGACCCAGTACTTC. It codes for CASSVYETQYF.

The CDR3 DNA sequence: TGTGCCAGCAACCCGACTAGCGGGAGTGAGGAGACCCAGTACTTC. Protein product: CASNPTSGSEETQYF. This sequence joins TRBV9 and TRBJ2-5, with 12 bases identical to TRBD2. This CDR3 has 15 amino acids. The germline V gene has CDR1 SGDLS and CDR2 YYNGEE. V lost 6 bases to trimming and J lost 5 bases; unmatched junction nucleotides: 8.